This passage covers 22 T cell receptor beta chains from one sample sequenced in a study of cytomegalovirus exposure and HLA in healthy donors. With 60 Vbeta and 13 Jbeta primers, the PCR was carried out. This table comes from immunoSEQ multiplex PCR, and its TCRdb copy is limited to in-frame clones, with some not included. The table lists about 140,000 clones, approximately 80% of them singletons. Sequences were obtained from PBMCs. The receptors come from a male donor in good health and CMV-seronegative.

This clone came up a few times. The chain has TRBV5-4 and TRBJ2-5, with a weak D call TRBD1 (5 bases). The length of the CDR3 is 15 residues. The V and J ends lost 0 bases and 5 bases respectively, with 14 bases between them. The germline V gene has CDR1 SGHNT and CDR2 YYREEE (reference sequence). The DNA for the CDR3 is TGTGCCAGCAGCTTGGTAGACAGAACTCGGGAGACCCAGTACTTC. It translates to CASSLVDRTRETQYF.

Turning to this clone: Lacking the conserved final phenylalanine or tryptophan, this CDR3 likely reflects a read error. The rearrangement uses TRBV5-4 and TRBJ1-2, with 11 bases aligning to TRBD1. V was clipped by 4 bases and J by 0 bases; unmatched bases: 8. Germline lookup yields CDR1 SGHNT and CDR2 YYREEE (reference sequence). CDR3 length equals 17 residues. The CDR3 loop reads CASSPGQGAKTNYGYTL. The CDR3 DNA sequence: TGTGCCAGCAGCCCAGGACAGGGGGCGAAAACTAACTATGGCTACACCCTC.

The V call is TRBV30, the J call TRBJ2-5; a weak D match, TRBD2 (5 bases). This CDR3 has 14 amino acids. The germline V and J ends were trimmed by 0 bases and 4 bases, with 12 bases remaining between them. CDR1 GTSNPN and CDR2 SVGIG come from the germline V gene (reference sequence). The CDR3: CAWSVPSWGETQYF. Here the CDR3 DNA reads TGTGCCTGGAGTGTACCTAGCTGGGGAGAGACCCAGTACTTC.

The chain combines TRBV5-1 with TRBJ2-2; D possibly corresponds to TRBD2 (6 bases). The CDR3 is 16 amino acids. V was pared by 1 base and J by 3 bases, with 13 bases between. In germline, CDR1 is SGHRS, CDR2 YFSETQ. CDR3: CASSLTAGLYTGELFF. CDR3 nucleotide sequence: TGCGCCAGCAGCTTGACGGCGGGGCTCTACACCGGGGAGCTGTTTTTT.

The J gene is TRBJ2-2, the V gene TRBV7-9; D is undetermined. Germline V gives CDR1 SEHNR, CDR2 FQNEAQ (reference sequence). This CDR3 contains 14 residues. V was clipped by 1 base and J by 3 bases, with 6 bases between them. DNA of the CDR3: TGTGCCAGCAGCTTAGGGAGAGACACCGGGGAGCTGTTTTTT. This codes for CASSLGRDTGELFF.

This chain uses TRBV4-3 with TRBJ1-1; D gene ambiguous. Germline V gene data show CDR1 as LGHNA and CDR2 as YSLEER. Trimming cost V 0 bases and J 1 base, with 9 bases left between them. The CDR3 spans 15 residues. CDR3 DNA: TGCGCCAGCAGCCAAGATGCGGGCCCGAACACTGAAGCTTTCTTT. It specifies CASSQDAGPNTEAFF.

The chain joins TRBV7-2 to TRBJ2-7, with 9 bases aligning to TRBD1. The V gene's germline CDR1 is SGHTA and CDR2 FQGNSA. V lost 8 bases to trimming and J lost 3 bases; unmatched junction nucleotides: 14. This CDR3 has 16 amino acids. The CDR3: CASRISPGQGDYEQYF. The CDR3 DNA reads TGTGCCAGCCGGATCAGCCCGGGACAGGGAGACTACGAGCAGTACTTC.

In its sample, this clone was seen a few times. The chain couples TRBV25-1 to TRBJ2-7; TRBD1 matches at 9 bases. CDR1 is MGHDK and CDR2 is SYGVNS in the germline V gene. With 1 base clipped from V and 6 bases from J, the junction kept 7 bases outside the gene matches. CDR3 length: 15 amino acids. DNA of the CDR3: TGTGCCAGCAGTGAATCCGGGGACAGGGCGGGCGAGCAGTACTTC. Amino acid sequence: CASSESGDRAGEQYF.

The chain recombines TRBV28 with TRBJ1-2; TRBD1 matches 7 bases. The germline gives CDR1 MDHEN, CDR2 SYDVKM. This CDR3 is built from 16 residues. V lost 10 bases and J lost 8; bases outside the gene matches: 22. The CDR3 spells CATPNLTGASLRGYTF. CDR3 bases: TGTGCCACCCCAAACCTCACAGGGGCCAGCTTACGAGGCTACACCTTC.

The chain employs TRBV7-2 and TRBJ1-3; 7 bases line up with TRBD1. Looked up from germline, CDR1 is SGHTA and CDR2 is FQGNSA. CDR3 length: 13 amino acids. J lost 8 bases, V lost 4 bases, and 5 bases had no gene match. The DNA of the CDR3 is TGTGCCAGCAGCTCGGGACAGTCGGACACCATATATTTT. Amino acids: CASSSGQSDTIYF.

V gene TRBV11-2 combines with J gene TRBJ2-2; D remains ambiguous. The germline CDR1 and CDR2 sequences are SGHAT and FQNNGV. The CDR3 length is 17 residues. V dropped 6 bases and J dropped 0 bases, with 17 bases sitting between them. CDR3 sequence reads: CASRPPSQFANTGELFF. The CDR3, as DNA: TGTGCCAGCAGACCACCATCGCAGTTCGCGAACACCGGGGAGCTGTTTTTT.

The rearrangement uses TRBV10-3 and TRBJ2-2; 9 bases map to TRBD1. The CDR3 has 14 residues. Germline-derived CDR1 and CDR2 are ENHRY and SYGVKD. Unmatched junction bases numbered 3, after V lost 7 bases and J lost 3 bases. The CDR3 sequence: CAITGTGYTGELFF. Written as DNA, the CDR3 is TGTGCCATCACTGGGACAGGGTACACCGGGGAGCTGTTTTTT.

Here the CDR3 DNA reads TGCGCCAGCAACCCGCATAGCGGGGGACAATACAATGAGCAGTTCTTC. This codes for CASNPHSGGQYNEQFF. V gene TRBV5-1 combines with J gene TRBJ2-1, with 9 nucleotides matching TRBD2. V shed 6 bases and J 4 bases; nucleotides not matched to a gene: 11. The CDR3 is 16 residues long. CDR1 SGHRS and CDR2 YFSETQ come from the germline V gene.

The V and J genes are TRBV7-3 and TRBJ2-3, with D perhaps matching TRBD2 (6 bases). Germline CDR1 and CDR2: SGHTA and FQGTGA. The CDR3 runs to 14 residues. V gave up 1 base and J gave up 3 bases, with 8 bases separating them. In DNA, the CDR3 is TGTGCCAGCAGCTTAAGGGGGGAGACAGATACGCAGTATTTT. Translated: CASSLRGETDTQYF. The complete variable domain, with remaining parts taken from reference TRBV7-3 and TRBJ2-3, reads GAGVSQTPSNKVTEKGKYVELRCDPISGHTALYWYRQSLGQGPEFLIYFQGTGAADDSGLPNDRFFAVRPEGSVSTLKIQRTERGDSAVYLCASSLRGETDTQYFGPGTRLTVL.

This clone has only one observation. The gene calls are TRBV5-6 and TRBJ1-1, with D possibly being TRBD1 (6 bases). Per the germline V gene, CDR1 is SGHDT and CDR2 is YYEEEE. Trimming took off 2 bases at V and 0 bases at J, with 11 bases between the two ends. This CDR3 has 15 amino acids. The DNA of the CDR3 is TGTGCCAGCAGCTTTCCCGACAGGATGAACACTGAAGCTTTCTTT. Amino acid sequence: CASSFPDRMNTEAFF.

This clone was seen a single time. CDR3 amino acids: CASSRGAGMEEKLFF. The CDR3 DNA reads TGTGCCAGCAGCCGGGGGGCAGGGATGGAGGAAAAACTGTTTTTT. The rearrangement joins TRBV7-8 to TRBJ1-4, with D maybe TRBD1 (6 bases). V was trimmed by 5 bases and J by 8 bases, leaving 18 bases between them. This CDR3 comprises 15 residues. CDR1 is SGHVS and CDR2 is FQNEAQ in the germline V gene.

The chain employs TRBV7-9 and TRBJ1-3; a possible D gene is TRBD1 (5 bases). CDR3 length: 15 amino acids. Germline V gene data show CDR1 as SEHNR and CDR2 as FQNEAQ (reference sequence). The V gene lost 5 bases and the J gene lost 7 bases, with 18 bases spanning the gap. This chain's CDR3 is CASSPVGEGRNTIYF. The DNA for the CDR3 is TGTGCCAGCAGCCCCGTCGGGGAGGGGCGGAACACCATATATTTT.

The CDR3 DNA reads as TGTGCCAGCAGTTTATCGCTCGCAGACTATGAGCAGTTCTTC. It specifies CASSLSLADYEQFF. The chain couples TRBV28 to TRBJ2-1; no reliable D call. The CDR3 spans 14 residues. Germline CDR1 and CDR2: MDHEN and SYDVKM. The V gene lost 1 base and the J gene lost 8 bases, with 12 bases spanning the gap.

The CDR3 here is CAWRKARMPSYEQYF. In DNA form, the CDR3 reads TGTGCCTGGAGGAAAGCGAGGATGCCCTCCTACGAGCAGTACTTC. The chain uses TRBV30 and TRBJ2-7; no clear D gene. Germline CDR1 reads GTSNPN; CDR2 reads SVGIG (reference sequence). CDR3 length equals 15 residues. V dropped 3 bases and J dropped 0 bases, with 15 bases sitting between them.

The table lists this clone with a few counts. The V call is TRBV6-1, the J call TRBJ2-7; D call uncertain. V dropped 2 bases and J dropped 4 bases, with 9 bases sitting between them. Germline V CDR1 and CDR2: MNHNS, SASEGT. This CDR3 contains 13 residues. DNA for the CDR3: TGTGCCAGCAGTGAATTTCGGAGTTACGAGCAGTACTTC. Residues: CASSEFRSYEQYF.

The chain's CDR3 is CASTAGGREDTQYF. DNA for the CDR3: TGTGCCAGCACGGCGGGGGGCCGTGAAGATACGCAGTATTTT. The rearrangement links TRBV5-4 to TRBJ2-3; 8 nucleotides line up with TRBD2. This CDR3 comprises 14 residues. Germline V lookup: CDR1 SGHNT, CDR2 YYREEE (reference sequence). The J segment lost 5 bases and the V segment lost 6 bases, leaving 8 bases of the junction unmatched.

The genes are TRBV6-1 and TRBJ1-2, with 7 nucleotides matching TRBD1. In germline, CDR1 is MNHNS, CDR2 SASEGT. The CDR3 extends over 14 amino acids. J lost 0 bases, V lost 10 bases, and 8 bases had no gene match. The CDR3 here is CATTTGPANYGYTF. The CDR3 bases are TGTGCCACAACGACAGGGCCAGCTAACTATGGCTACACCTTC.